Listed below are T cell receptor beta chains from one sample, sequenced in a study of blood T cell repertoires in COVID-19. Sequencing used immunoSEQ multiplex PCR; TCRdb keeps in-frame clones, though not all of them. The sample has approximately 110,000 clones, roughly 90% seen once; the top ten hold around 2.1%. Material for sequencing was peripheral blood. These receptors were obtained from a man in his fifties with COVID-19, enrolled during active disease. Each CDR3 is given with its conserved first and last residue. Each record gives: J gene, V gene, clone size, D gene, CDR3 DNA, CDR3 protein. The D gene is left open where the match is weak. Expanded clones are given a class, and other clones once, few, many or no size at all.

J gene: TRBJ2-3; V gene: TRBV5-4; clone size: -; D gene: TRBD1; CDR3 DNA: TGTGCCAGCAGCGGGTCAGGGGGTCCAGATACGCAGTATTTT; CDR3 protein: CASSGSGGPDTQYF
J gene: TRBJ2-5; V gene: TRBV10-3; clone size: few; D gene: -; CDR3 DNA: TGTGCCATCAGTGAGGCGGGGGCGCAGTGGGAGACCCAGTACTTC; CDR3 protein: CAISEAGAQWETQYF
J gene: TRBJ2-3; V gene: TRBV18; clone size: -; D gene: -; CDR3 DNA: TGTGCCAGCCGGAAGGGGCTAGCGATCACAGATACGCAGTATTTT; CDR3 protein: CASRKGLAITDTQYF
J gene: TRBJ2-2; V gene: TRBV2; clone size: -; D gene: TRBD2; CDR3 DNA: TGTGCCAGCAGTGAGGGACTAGTGTTCGCGAACACCGGGGAGCTGTTTTTT; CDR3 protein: CASSEGLVFANTGELFF
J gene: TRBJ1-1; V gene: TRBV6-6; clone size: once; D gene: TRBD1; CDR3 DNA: TGTGCCAGCAGTTACCAAAGGACAGGACAGAACACTGAAGCTTTCTTT; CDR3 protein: CASSYQRTGQNTEAFF
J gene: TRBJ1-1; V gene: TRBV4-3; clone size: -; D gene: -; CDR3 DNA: TGCGCCAGCAGCCAAGAAAACAGGCGGCCCGAAGCTTTCTTT; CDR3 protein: CASSQENRRPEAFF
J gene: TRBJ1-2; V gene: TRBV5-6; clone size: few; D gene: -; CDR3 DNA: TGTGCCAGCAGCTTGCAGGGGATCGGCTATGGCTACACCTTC; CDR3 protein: CASSLQGIGYGYTF
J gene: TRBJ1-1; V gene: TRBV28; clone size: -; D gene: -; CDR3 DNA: TGTGCCAGCAGACTCGTCGGAGGTGCTGAAGCTTTCTTT; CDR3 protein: CASRLVGGAEAFF
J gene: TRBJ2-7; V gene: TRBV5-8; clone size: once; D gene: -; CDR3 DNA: TGTGCCAGCAGCATTGGGGAGAGGTCCTACGAGCAGTACTTC; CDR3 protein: CASSIGERSYEQYF
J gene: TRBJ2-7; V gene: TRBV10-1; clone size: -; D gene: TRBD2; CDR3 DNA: TGCGCCAGCAGTGAGTCGGTACTAGCGGAAATACCCTCCTACGAGCAGTACTTC; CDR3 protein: CASSESVLAEIPSYEQYF
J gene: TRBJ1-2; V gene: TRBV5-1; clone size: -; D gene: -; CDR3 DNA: TGCGCCAGCAGCCCTGGGACTGCTGCTAACTATGGCTACACCTTC; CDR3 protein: CASSPGTAANYGYTF
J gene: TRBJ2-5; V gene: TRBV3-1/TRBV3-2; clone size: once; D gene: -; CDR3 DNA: TGTGCCAGCAGCAGAAGCTGGGGGCGAGAGACCCAGTACTTC; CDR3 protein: CASSRSWGRETQYF
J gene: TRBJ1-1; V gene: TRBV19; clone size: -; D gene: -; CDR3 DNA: TGTGCCAGTAGTAGGTTTAGGACAGTGAATTTCGAAGCTTTCTTT; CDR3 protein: CASSRFRTVNFEAFF
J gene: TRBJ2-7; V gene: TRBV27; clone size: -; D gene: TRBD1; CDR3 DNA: TGTGCCAGCAGTCGGCACTGGGGACAGGGAGCCTACGAGCAGTACTTC; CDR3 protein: CASSRHWGQGAYEQYF
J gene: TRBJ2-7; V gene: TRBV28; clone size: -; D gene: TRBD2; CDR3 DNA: TGTGCCAGTAGAACAACGGGAGGGTGGGAGCAGTACTTC; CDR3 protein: CASRTTGGWEQYF
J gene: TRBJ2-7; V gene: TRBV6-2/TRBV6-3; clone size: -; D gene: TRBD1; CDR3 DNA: TGTGCCAGCAGTTTCGACAGGGCCTCTAGCTCCTACGAGCAGTACTTC; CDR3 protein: CASSFDRASSSYEQYF
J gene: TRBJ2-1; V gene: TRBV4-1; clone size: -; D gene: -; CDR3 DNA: TGCGCCAGCAGCCAAGATCGAGGGGGGGGGAACAATGAGCAGTTCTTC; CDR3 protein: CASSQDRGGGNNEQFF
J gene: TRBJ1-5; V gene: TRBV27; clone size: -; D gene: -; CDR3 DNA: TGTGCCAGCAGTGTACAGGGAAGACAGCCCCAGCATTTT; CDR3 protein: CASSVQGRQPQHF
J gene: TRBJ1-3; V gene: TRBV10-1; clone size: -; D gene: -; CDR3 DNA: TGCGCCAGCAGCGTAGGAGGATCTGGAAACACCATATATTTT; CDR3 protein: CASSVGGSGNTIYF
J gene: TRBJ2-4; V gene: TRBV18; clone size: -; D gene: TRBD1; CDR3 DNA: TGTGCCAGCTCACCAGTAATAAGAACGACAGGGTGGGACATTCAGTACTTC; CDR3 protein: CASSPVIRTTGWDIQYF
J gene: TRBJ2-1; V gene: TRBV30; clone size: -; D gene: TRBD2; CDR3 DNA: TGTGCCTGGAGTAAGGCCACTAGCGGTCCCAATGAGCAGTTCTTC; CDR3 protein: CAWSKATSGPNEQFF
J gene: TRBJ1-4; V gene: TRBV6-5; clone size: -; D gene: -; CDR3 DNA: TGTGCCAGCAGTTACTCGATATCGGGTTCTAATGAAAAACTGTTTTTT; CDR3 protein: CASSYSISGSNEKLFF
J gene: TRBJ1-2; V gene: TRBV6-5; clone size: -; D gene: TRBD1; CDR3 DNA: TGTGCCAGCAGTAGAACAGGGGGCTATGGCTACACCTTC; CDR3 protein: CASSRTGGYGYTF
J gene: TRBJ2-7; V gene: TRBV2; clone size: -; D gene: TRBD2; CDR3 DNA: TGTGCCAGCAGTGAAAGGCTAGCGGGAGTATCGGTGCAGTACTTC; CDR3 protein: CASSERLAGVSVQYF
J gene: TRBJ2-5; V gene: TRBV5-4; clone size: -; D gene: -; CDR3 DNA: TGTGCCAGCAGCTTCCGAGGGGGAGAGACCCAGTACTTC; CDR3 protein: CASSFRGGETQYF
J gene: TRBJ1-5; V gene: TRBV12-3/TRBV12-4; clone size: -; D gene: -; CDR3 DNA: TGTGCCAGCAGGGCAGTTAGCAATCAGCCCCAGCATTTT; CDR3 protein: CASRAVSNQPQHF
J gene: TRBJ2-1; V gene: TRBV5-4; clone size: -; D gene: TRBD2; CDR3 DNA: TGTGCCAGCAGCTTGACTAGCGGGAGGAATGAGCAGTTCTTC; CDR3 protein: CASSLTSGRNEQFF
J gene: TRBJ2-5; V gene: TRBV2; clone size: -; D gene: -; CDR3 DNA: TGTGCCACCAAAGGGGTTGCAACCCAAGAGACCCAGTACTTC; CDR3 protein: CATKGVATQETQYF